The TCR beta chain under discussion was sequenced for a study of CXCR3-negative and CXCR3-positive naive CD8 T cells. Overall study context: The dataset comprises approximately 140 million TRB reads in total, with about 1.5 +/- 0.3 million reads per library. Study-wide results and limits: Higher TRB CDR3 hydrophobicity marked CXCR3-positive naive cells relative to CXCR3-negative naive cells. The study found comparably high diversity in both naive subsets and much lower diversity in memory CD8+ cells.

Naive CD8+ T lymphocytes were specified as CD45RO-CCR7+CD27+CD95-. Researchers prepared the TRB cDNA libraries using 5' RACE with UMI labels. Reprocessing the 5' RACE reads, TCRdb reports a single entry for every CDR3 protein and omits DNA. This sample's table has approximately 100,000 distinct CDR3 sequences. A note on this clonotype: Its antigen is not identified.

Germline-derived CDR1 and CDR2 are LNHNV and YYDKDF (reference sequence). The CDR3 consists of 13 residues. The chain employs TRBV15 and TRBJ2-7; the TCRdb D gene call, TRBD2, has no DNA to confirm it. This clonotype was obtained from a human donor in good health. Some clones in this sample may be carry-over from other donors' samples. Material for sequencing was naive CXCR3+ CD8+ T cells from blood. Subset in this sample: CD45RO-CCR7+CD27+CD95- naive CD8+ T cells expressing CXCR3 (TNR3+). CDR3 amino acids: CATIEREGGEQYF. The full variable domain, with the rest looked up from reference TRBV15 and TRBJ2-7, is DAMVIQNPRYQVTQFGKPVTLSCSQTLNHNVMYWYQQKSSQAPKLLFHYYDKDFNNEADTPDNFQSRRPNTSFCFLDIRSPGLGDTAMYLCATIEREGGEQYFGPGTRLTVT.